A selection of T cell receptor beta chains follows, all from one sample in a study of T cells in Graves' hyperthyroidism and ophthalmopathy. TCRdb redid the calling of the multiplex PCR reads with MiXCR, one entry per CDR3 protein. Of 200,000 to 250,000 distinct CDR3 sequences detected, approximately 17% appear once; the ten largest clones hold under 65%. The specimen was blood. Receptor source: a man in his fifties with Graves' hyperthyroidism. Each CDR3 is given with its conserved first and last residue. D genes are given only for firm matches. Only some rows state a clone size, as once, few, many or a class for expanded clones.

abundance | j_gene | d_gene | v_gene | CDR3nt | CDR3aa
. | TRBJ2-5 | TRBD1 | TRBV11-2 | TGTGCCAGCAGTTTTACGGGGACAGGGGAAGAGACCCAGTACTTC | CASSFTGTGEETQYF
many | TRBJ1-6 | TRBD1 | TRBV27 | TGTGCCAGCAGTTGGGGACAGGGGGAATCACCCCTCCACTTT | CASSWGQGESPLHF
many | TRBJ2-7 | . | TRBV7-9 | TGTGCCAGCAGCTCGGGCAGGGGAGGATACGAGCAGTACTTC | CASSSGRGGYEQYF
many | TRBJ2-7 | TRBD2 | TRBV7-9 | TGTGCCAGCGCTAGCGGGAGGTACTACGAGCAGTACTTC | CASASGRYYEQYF
. | TRBJ2-7 | TRBD2 | TRBV20-1 | TGCAGTGCTAGAGAGGGAGGGTACGAGCAGTACTTC | CSAREGGYEQYF
few | TRBJ2-3 | TRBD2 | TRBV4-3 | TGCGCCAGCAGCCATCGGCGGGAGCGGACAGATACGCAGTATTTT | CASSHRRERTDTQYF
many | TRBJ2-5 | . | TRBV18 | TGTGCCAGCTCCCTGGACAGAGAAGAGACCCAGTACTTC | CASSLDREETQYF
many | TRBJ2-7 | . | TRBV2 | TGTGCCAGCAGTGATGGGACCCAATACGAGCAGTACTTC | CASSDGTQYEQYF
once | TRBJ1-6 | . | TRBV28 | TGTGCCAGCAGTTCAGATGGGAGGGTGGGAAATTCACCCCTCCACTTT | CASSSDGRVGNSPLHF
. | TRBJ2-1 | . | TRBV10-3 | TGTGCCATTTCTTTGGGGGGCGCAAGGAATGAGCAGTTCTTC | CAISLGGARNEQFF
many | TRBJ2-7 | . | TRBV5-1 | TGCGCCAGCAGCCGGGCAGGGTACCCCTACGAGCAGTACTTC | CASSRAGYPYEQYF
many | TRBJ2-3 | . | TRBV4-1 | TGCGCCAGCAGCCAATGGCAGAATACAGATACGCAGTATTTT | CASSQWQNTDTQYF
many | TRBJ2-7 | TRBD2 | TRBV6-1 | TGTGCCAGCAGGACTAGCGGTGATAGGGGCGAGCAGTACTTC | CASRTSGDRGEQYF
many | TRBJ2-7 | . | TRBV30 | TGTGCCTGGAGTGTAGAGGGTTTACGGCTCGAGCAGTACTTC | CAWSVEGLRLEQYF
. | TRBJ1-5 | . | TRBV5-1 | TGCGCCAGCAGCCCTACAGGGTTTGGAGGCAATCAGCCCCAGCATTTT | CASSPTGFGGNQPQHF
. | TRBJ2-5 | TRBD2 | TRBV18 | TGTGCCAGCTCACCAGGTGGAGCGGGAGAAGAGACCCAGTACTTC | CASSPGGAGEETQYF
few | TRBJ2-6 | . | TRBV24-1 | TGTGCCACCAGTCGGGGTGGTGTCTCTGGGGCCAACGTCCTGACTTTC | CATSRGGVSGANVLTF
many | TRBJ2-7 | . | TRBV12-5 | TGTGCTAGTGGTTTGGCCTACGAGCAGTACTTC | CASGLAYEQYF
many | TRBJ1-2 | . | TRBV30 | TGTGCCTGGAGTCGAAGACAGGCAGGGGACTATGGCTACACCTTC | CAWSRRQAGDYGYTF
few | TRBJ2-3 | . | TRBV5-1 | TGCGCCAGCAGCCTATATAGGGGCTGGACAGATACGCAGTATTTT | CASSLYRGWTDTQYF
many | TRBJ1-1 | . | TRBV3-1 | TGTGCCACCCTCCATGGGGGCGGCACTGAAGCTTTCTTT | CATLHGGGTEAFF
many | TRBJ1-5 | . | TRBV20-1 | TGCAGTGCTAGAGATCTGTACAGTCAGCCCCAGCATTTT | CSARDLYSQPQHF
many | TRBJ2-1 | TRBD2 | TRBV12-3/TRBV12-4 | TGTGCCAGCAGTTCACTGCTAGCGGCCAGCTCCTACAATGAGCAGTTCTTC | CASSSLLAASSYNEQFF
many | TRBJ2-3 | . | TRBV3-1 | TGTGCCAGCAGCCAAGTAGGGCCCACAGATACGCAGTATTTT | CASSQVGPTDTQYF
many | TRBJ2-5 | . | TRBV7-8 | TGTGCCAGCAGCCCCACAGGGTACCAAGAGACCCAGTACTTC | CASSPTGYQETQYF
many | TRBJ1-2 | TRBD1 | TRBV11-2 | TGTGCCAGCAGCGGGGACAGGGCCGGCTATGGCTACACCTTC | CASSGDRAGYGYTF
many | TRBJ1-1 | . | TRBV5-8 | TGTGCCAGCAGCTTAAGCAGTAGCAGGGACTCTCTTGAAGCTTTCTTT | CASSLSSSRDSLEAFF
few | TRBJ2-3 | . | TRBV6-1 | TGTGCCAGCAGTGAAGCGCAGGGTGGGGCAGATACGCAGTATTTT | CASSEAQGGADTQYF
few | TRBJ1-5 | . | TRBV12-3/TRBV12-4 | TGTGCCAGCAGTTTTTGGGGGAGCAATCAGCCCCAGCATTTT | CASSFWGSNQPQHF
many | TRBJ1-5 | TRBD1 | TRBV20-1 | TGCAGTGCCGCATCAGGGACAGCTGATCAGCCCCAGCATTTT | CSAASGTADQPQHF
. | TRBJ2-6 | . | TRBV5-1 | TGCGCCAGCAGCGCTAACCCCCTCTCTGGGGCCAACGTCCTGACTTTC | CASSANPLSGANVLTF
. | TRBJ2-1 | . | TRBV7-8 | TGTGCCAGCAGCTTAGCGGGAGTAGTTCATGAGCAGTTCTTC | CASSLAGVVHEQFF
many | TRBJ1-4 | TRBD1 | TRBV11-2 | TGTGCCAGCAGCTTAGGGACAGGAAATGAAAAACTGTTTTTT | CASSLGTGNEKLFF
few | TRBJ2-5 | TRBD2 | TRBV27 | TGTGCCAGCGGTAGCGGGAGAGGTCCAGAGACCCAGTACTTC | CASGSGRGPETQYF
many | TRBJ2-2 | . | TRBV27 | TGTGCCAGCAGTTTATCGCCCCCCGGGGAGCTGTTTTTT | CASSLSPPGELFF
. | TRBJ2-3 | . | TRBV7-9 | TGTGCCAGCAGCCCCGGGCACTCCACAGATACGCAGTATTTT | CASSPGHSTDTQYF
many | TRBJ1-2 | . | TRBV30 | TGTGCCTGGAACGGCAGATCTAACTATGGCTACACCTTC | CAWNGRSNYGYTF
many | TRBJ2-3 | TRBD2 | TRBV30 | TGTGCCTGGAGATTAGCGGGAACGGCAGATACGCAGTATTTT | CAWRLAGTADTQYF
few | TRBJ2-7 | . | TRBV28 | TGTGCCAGCAGGCCAACTAGCATATACGAGCAGTACTTC | CASRPTSIYEQYF
many | TRBJ2-3 | . | TRBV28 | TGTGCCAGCAGTTCACCAGGAGTTAGCACAGATACGCAGTATTTT | CASSSPGVSTDTQYF
. | TRBJ2-7 | . | TRBV20-1 | TGCAGTGCTAGCACTACAGCCTCCTACGAGCAGTACTTC | CSASTTASYEQYF
few | TRBJ2-5 | . | TRBV3-1 | TGTGCCAGCAGCCAAGAACGAGGATGGCGGGGCGGAGAGACCCAGTACTTC | CASSQERGWRGGETQYF
. | TRBJ2-5 | . | TRBV20-1 | TGCAGTGCTAGTTTTGGGGCAAAAGAGACCCAGTACTTC | CSASFGAKETQYF
many | TRBJ2-5 | . | TRBV11-2 | TGTGCCAGCAGCCTGAGTTTAGAGACCCAGTACTTC | CASSLSLETQYF
many | TRBJ2-1 | . | TRBV11-3 | TGTGCCAGCAGACAAGAGGTAGATCCTAAGGATGAGCAGTTCTTC | CASRQEVDPKDEQFF
many | TRBJ2-7 | . | TRBV5-1 | TGCGCCAGCAGCGTAATCCCTATGAGGGAGTACGAGCAGTACTTC | CASSVIPMREYEQYF
many | TRBJ2-5 | . | TRBV18 | TGTGCCAGCTCACCAGTTGGTCCGGGGTCGGGGACCCAGTACTTC | CASSPVGPGSGTQYF
many | TRBJ2-5 | . | TRBV29-1 | TGCAGCGGGTGGGAGACCCAGTACTTC | CSGWETQYF
many | TRBJ2-5 | . | TRBV20-1 | TGCAGTGCTAGAGATCGCGGCGGGCAAGAGACCCAGTACTTC | CSARDRGGQETQYF
many | TRBJ2-7 | TRBD1 | TRBV5-1 | TGCGCCAGCAGCCCGGTTACAGGGGGCGGGTACGAGCAGTACTTC | CASSPVTGGGYEQYF
. | TRBJ2-1 | TRBD2 | TRBV4-2 | TGTGCCAGCATGGGGGGGACTAGCGGGTCCGGGGATGAGCAGTTCTTC | CASMGGTSGSGDEQFF
many | TRBJ2-7 | TRBD2 | TRBV12-3/TRBV12-4 | TGTGCCAGCAGCCAAACTAGCGGGAGCTACGAGCAGTACTTC | CASSQTSGSYEQYF
few | TRBJ2-2 | TRBD1 | TRBV19 | TGTGCCAGTAGTATCAGTCCGGGACAGCACACCGGGGAGCTGTTTTTT | CASSISPGQHTGELFF
few | TRBJ2-5 | . | TRBV6-1 | TGTGCCAGCAGCCCAAACCAGGGCCTCGAGACCCAGTACTTC | CASSPNQGLETQYF
. | TRBJ2-2 | . | TRBV19 | TGTGCCAGTAGTTCGACAGGTCTGGCCGGGGAGCTGTTTTTT | CASSSTGLAGELFF
few | TRBJ2-7 | TRBD1 | TRBV19 | TGTGCCAGTAGTATGATCCCCGGGACAGGGCCTTACGAGCAGTACTTC | CASSMIPGTGPYEQYF
. | TRBJ2-3 | . | TRBV7-9 | TGTGCCAGCAGCCCCACAGGATCCCTCCCTCCTGATACGCAGTATTTT | CASSPTGSLPPDTQYF
. | TRBJ2-1 | TRBD1 | TRBV3-1 | TGTGCCAGCAGCCATTCGGGACAGCGGAACAATGAGCAGTTCTTC | CASSHSGQRNNEQFF
few | TRBJ1-2 | . | TRBV28 | TGTGCCAGCAGGGAGGCTCCCTATGGCTACACCTTC | CASREAPYGYTF